These 27 T cell receptor beta chains share one sample of origin, sequenced in a study of shared clonotypes between healthy human individuals. Sequencing used immunoSEQ multiplex PCR; TCRdb keeps in-frame clones, though not all of them. Here the sample spans fewer than 2.5 million clones, under 95% being singletons. Sequences were obtained from naive CD4+ T cells from PBMCs. Indicated subset: CD45RA+ positively selected. These receptors originate from a young man in good health. Some clones in this sample may be carry-over from other donors' samples.

This clone has more than one count but fewer than ten. The chain has TRBV19 and TRBJ1-1, with unresolved D. The CDR3 is made up of 15 amino acids. Germline lookup yields CDR1 LNHDA and CDR2 SQIVND (reference sequence). Trimming cost V 6 bases and J 6 bases, with 20 bases left between them. The CDR3 protein is CASSRRVASAPEAFF. The CDR3 nucleotides are TGTGCCAGTAGCCGTCGCGTAGCCTCCGCCCCTGAAGCTTTCTTT.

V is TRBV5-4 and J is TRBJ2-3, with 11 bases aligning to TRBD1. The germline gives CDR1 SGHNT, CDR2 YYREEE (reference sequence). J lost 1 base, V lost 3 bases, and 1 base had no gene match. This CDR3 spans 15 amino acids. This CDR3 is CASSSGQGGTDTQYF. Here the CDR3 DNA reads TGTGCCAGCAGCTCGGGACAGGGGGGCACAGATACGCAGTATTTT.

CDR3 sequence reads: CASSTSSGTMNTEAFF. For the CDR3, the DNA is TGTGCCAGCAGTACGAGCTCAGGGACAATGAACACTGAAGCTTTCTTT. The chain uses TRBV28 and TRBJ1-1; possibly TRBD1 for D (6 bases). Trimming cost V 5 bases and J 0 bases, with 16 bases left between them. The CDR3 consists of 16 residues. Germline V gene sequence: CDR1 MDHEN, CDR2 SYDVKM.

This chain uses TRBV15 with TRBJ2-5; a possible D gene is TRBD1 (6 bases). The CDR3 loop spans 16 amino acids. Germline V gene data show CDR1 as LNHNV and CDR2 as YYDKDF (reference sequence). V was trimmed by 0 bases and J by 5 bases, leaving 16 bases between them. The CDR3 nucleotides read TGTGCCACCAGCAGAGATCCGCCAGGGGCAGGGGAGACCCAGTACTTC. Protein: CATSRDPPGAGETQYF.

The chain is built from TRBV7-9 and TRBJ2-3; D is unresolved. Trimming removed 0 bases from V and 6 bases from J, with 4 bases in between. CDR1 is SEHNR, CDR2 FQNEAQ, per germline (reference sequence). The CDR3 is 12 amino acids. The CDR3 nucleotides read TGTGCCAGCAGCTTAGCATTCGATACGCAGTATTTT. This translates into CASSLAFDTQYF.

The genes are TRBV19 and TRBJ1-4; 8 bases fit TRBD1. CDR1 and CDR2 (germline): LNHDA, SQIVND (reference sequence). The V gene end was trimmed by 4 bases and the J gene end by 8 bases; junction bases not matched to a gene: 6. CDR3 length equals 14 residues. The CDR3 spells CASSTQGAREKLFF. The CDR3 DNA sequence: TGTGCCAGTAGTACTCAGGGGGCGCGGGAAAAACTGTTTTTT.

The gene calls are TRBV5-1 and TRBJ2-1; D may be TRBD1 (6 bases). The V end was cut by 0 bases, the J end by 5 bases, with 21 bases between. Germline CDR1 SGHRS, CDR2 YFSETQ. This CDR3 is built from 18 residues. CDR3: CASSLARWSDSSNNEQFF. CDR3 nucleotide sequence: TGCGCCAGCAGCTTGGCGCGTTGGTCGGACAGTTCGAACAATGAGCAGTTCTTC.

The chain has TRBV28 and TRBJ1-3; the D gene is possibly TRBD1 (6 bases). Germline V CDR1 and CDR2: MDHEN, SYDVKM. CDR3 length: 17 amino acids. V gave up 2 bases and J gave up 1 base, with 15 bases separating them. As DNA, the CDR3 is TGTGCCAGCAGTTTAGCTACAGGGAGTACGTCTGGAAACACCATATATTTT. Translated: CASSLATGSTSGNTIYF.

A few counts support this clone. This chain uses TRBV10-3 with TRBJ1-2; no reliable D call. Per germline, CDR1 ENHRY and CDR2 SYGVKD. The CDR3 runs to 14 residues. The germline V and J ends were trimmed by 0 bases and 3 bases, with 8 bases remaining between them. The CDR3 protein is CAISESVQYYGYTF. CDR3 in DNA: TGTGCCATCAGTGAGTCGGTACAGTACTATGGCTACACCTTC.

A word on this clone: The sample contains more than one DNA sequence encoding this CDR3. V is TRBV18 and J is TRBJ1-1; no reliable D call. Germline CDR1 is KGHSH and CDR2 is LQKENI. This CDR3 has 13 amino acids. Trimming shortened V by 3 bases and J by 0 bases, and 5 bases separated the two germline ends. Here the CDR3 DNA reads TGTGCCAGCTCACCGGAGATGAACACTGAAGCTTTCTTT. This encodes CASSPEMNTEAFF.

The J gene is TRBJ1-5, the V gene TRBV7-2; no clear D. Looked up from germline, CDR1 is SGHTA and CDR2 is FQGNSA. V lost 6 bases to trimming and J lost 7 bases, with 22 bases between them. The CDR3 length is 16 residues. The CDR3 DNA follows: TGTGCCAGCAGTCCTAACCCGGGGTTAAATGGGCAGCCCCAGCATTTT. Translating gives CASSPNPGLNGQPQHF.

The chain combines TRBV28 with TRBJ2-4; 8 positions match TRBD2. This CDR3 is 16 amino acids long. Germline V gene data show CDR1 as MDHEN and CDR2 as SYDVKM. After removal of 3 bases from V and 3 bases from J, the junction contained 7 bases not matched to a gene. CDR3 coding DNA: TGTGCCAGCAGTTTTCGGCGGGAGGTTAGCAAAAACATTCAGTACTTC. This codes for CASSFRREVSKNIQYF.

Comments on this clone: The identical CDR3 is also encoded by other nucleotide sequences in the sample. The rearrangement joins TRBV11-3 to TRBJ2-3; D not resolved. CDR1 SGHNT and CDR2 YENEEA come from the germline V gene. CDR3 length: 12 amino acids. Deletions cut 3 bases from V and 1 base from J, with 2 bases between. In DNA form, the CDR3 reads TGTGCCAGCAGCTTTGGCACAGATACGCAGTATTTT. Its translation: CASSFGTDTQYF.

J is TRBJ2-5 and V is TRBV6-1; 8 nucleotides line up with TRBD2. The germline gives CDR1 MNHNS, CDR2 SASEGT. J lost 5 bases, V lost 1 base, and 12 bases had no gene match. This CDR3 comprises 17 residues. The CDR3 protein is CASSEEGVAGPWETQYF. CDR3 in DNA: TGTGCCAGCAGTGAAGAGGGGGTAGCGGGACCATGGGAGACCCAGTACTTC.

This chain connects TRBV13 to TRBJ2-7; no firm D call. This CDR3 is 15 amino acids long. Germline V gene data show CDR1 as PRHDT and CDR2 as FYEKMQ (reference sequence). V gave up 4 bases and J gave up 2 bases, with 15 bases separating them. CDR3 sequence (DNA): TGTGCCAGCAGCTCCGCCCCTCAGGCCGCCTACGAGCAGTACTTC. Translating it yields CASSSAPQAAYEQYF.

On this clone itself: In the same sample, other DNA sequences code for this CDR3. In nucleotides, the CDR3 is TGTGCCAGCAGTGAACAGGGTGGGAACACTGAAGCTTTCTTT. Protein: CASSEQGGNTEAFF. The chain links TRBV2 to TRBJ1-1; possible D gene TRBD1, 5 bases. The CDR3 sequence is 14 residues long. Per germline, CDR1 SNHLY and CDR2 FYNNEI. The ends were cut back, 2 bases at V and 1 base at J, with 8 bases in the middle.

A single count supports this clone. This sequence joins TRBV7-2 and TRBJ2-2; TRBD2 aligns across 9 bases. V lost 3 bases, J lost 6 bases, and 2 bases stayed unmatched. The germline gives CDR1 SGHTA, CDR2 FQGNSA. This CDR3 contains 14 residues. CDR3 in DNA: TGTGCCAGCAGCTTTGGGACTAGCCCCGGGGAGCTGTTTTTT. Translated: CASSFGTSPGELFF. Complete variable domain (other parts from reference TRBV7-2 and TRBJ2-2): GAGVSQSPSNKVTEKGKDVELRCDPISGHTALYWYRQSLGQGLEFLIYFQGNSAPDKSGLPSDRFSAERTGGSVSTLTIQRTQQEDSAVYLCASSFGTSPGELFFGEGSRLTVL.

On this clone itself: The same CDR3 arises from other DNA sequences in this sample as well. The rearrangement links TRBV5-1 to TRBJ1-1; D unclear. The CDR3 contains 13 residues. V lost 0 bases and J 3 bases, leaving 6 bases between the germline ends. Germline CDR1 reads SGHRS; CDR2 reads YFSETQ. The chain's CDR3 is CASSLGVDTEAFF. CDR3 DNA: TGCGCCAGCAGCTTGGGCGTCGACACTGAAGCTTTCTTT.

V and J are TRBV2 and TRBJ2-7; 8 bases agree with TRBD2. J lost 2 bases, V lost 0 bases, and 3 bases had no gene match. CDR3 size: 15 residues. Germline loops: CDR1 SNHLY, CDR2 FYNNEI. The CDR3 DNA reads as TGTGCCAGCAGTGAAGCAAGCGGGGGTACCTACGAGCAGTACTTC. Protein: CASSEASGGTYEQYF. Full variable domain (remainder filled in from reference TRBV2 and TRBJ2-7): EPEVTQTPSHQVTQMGQEVILRCVPISNHLYFYWYRQILGQKVEFLVSFYNNEISEKSEIFDDQFSVERPDGSNFTLKIRSTKLEDSAMYFCASSEASGGTYEQYFGPGTRLTVT.

V gene TRBV11-2 combines with J gene TRBJ2-5; 13 bases fit TRBD2. The CDR3 consists of 15 residues. Germline lookup yields CDR1 SGHAT and CDR2 FQNNGV. Trimming cost V 5 bases and J 7 bases; bases outside gene matches: 7. This CDR3 is CASSPGTSGVVTQYF. CDR3 nucleotides: TGTGCCAGCAGCCCCGGGACTAGCGGGGTTGTGACCCAGTACTTC.

This clone was detected once. The rearrangement joins TRBV2 to TRBJ2-6; D uncertain. Germline V gene data show CDR1 as SNHLY and CDR2 as FYNNEI. The CDR3 runs to 13 residues. CDR3 nucleotides: TGTGCATTGGGGTGGTCTGGGGCCAACGTCCTGACTTTC. Protein sequence: CALGWSGANVLTF.

V and J are TRBV7-3 and TRBJ2-1; D might be TRBD1 (5 bases). The germline V gene has CDR1 SGHTA and CDR2 FQGTGA. Trimming removed 0 bases from V and 10 bases from J, with 10 bases in between. The length of the CDR3 is 13 residues. The CDR3 DNA sequence: TGTGCCAGCAGCTTAACTCCGGCAGGGGAGCAGTTCTTC. It specifies CASSLTPAGEQFF. Combining the CDR3 with reference TRBV7-3 and TRBJ2-1 gives the whole variable domain GAGVSQTPSNKVTEKGKYVELRCDPISGHTALYWYRQSLGQGPEFLIYFQGTGAADDSGLPNDRFFAVRPEGSVSTLKIQRTERGDSAVYLCASSLTPAGEQFFGPGTRLTVL.

Concerning this clone: The sample contains more than one DNA sequence encoding this CDR3. The rearrangement uses TRBV7-2 and TRBJ1-5; D is uncertain. Deletions cut 1 base from V and 1 base from J, with 8 bases between. CDR3 length equals 15 residues. Germline assignment: CDR1 SGHTA and CDR2 FQGNSA. CDR3 bases: TGTGCCAGCAGCTTAGTTGGCGGAAGCAATCAGCCCCAGCATTTT. The encoded protein is CASSLVGGSNQPQHF.

This sequence joins TRBV5-6 and TRBJ2-3, with unresolved D. CDR3 length: 14 amino acids. The V gene lost 0 bases and the J gene lost 3 bases, with 8 bases spanning the gap. Germline CDR1 is SGHDT and CDR2 is YYEEEE. The CDR3, as DNA: TGTGCCAGCAGCTTGGCCATGAAAACAGATACGCAGTATTTT. Its translation: CASSLAMKTDTQYF.

As DNA, the CDR3 is TGTGCCAGCAGCGTAGCAGGGTTCTATTCACCCCTCCACTTT. This sequence encodes CASSVAGFYSPLHF. The rearrangement links TRBV9 to TRBJ1-6; D is perhaps TRBD1 (5 bases). Looked up from germline, CDR1 is SGDLS and CDR2 is YYNGEE. This CDR3 comprises 14 residues. V lost 0 bases to trimming and J lost 8 bases, with 9 bases between them.

The chain joins TRBV5-1 to TRBJ2-1; D gene ambiguous. Germline V CDR1 and CDR2: SGHRS, YFSETQ. This CDR3 contains 16 residues. Trimming cost V 2 bases and J 2 bases, with 14 bases left between them. CDR3 DNA sequence: TGCGCCAGCAGCTTCGGTCCAACCCAAGCCTACAATGAGCAGTTCTTC. As protein: CASSFGPTQAYNEQFF.

CDR3 DNA: TGCGCCAGCAGCTTGGCTAAACTGGAGGGCTACACCTTC. Its translation is CASSLAKLEGYTF. V and J are TRBV5-1 and TRBJ1-2; no clear D gene. Germline CDR1 and CDR2: SGHRS and YFSETQ. Trimming took 0 bases from V and 8 from J, leaving 11 bases between them. The CDR3 contains 13 residues.